Given below is one T cell receptor beta chain in context. What it recognizes is unknown. Trimming cost V 4 bases and J 8 bases; bases outside gene matches: 4. The germline V gene has CDR1 SEHNR and CDR2 FQNEAQ (reference sequence). This CDR3 region has 13 residues. The second PCR ran roughly 7 to 12 cycles with a sample-barcoded 5' primer and J-beta primers. One entry per CDR3 protein, called by TCRdb with MiXCR from the 5' RACE reads. The sample shows around 990,000 distinct CDR3 sequences, roughly a quarter of them seen only once. The data belong to a study of blood T cells in healthy people across ages. Study-wide findings and caveats: Measured against age, TCR beta diversity per million T cells decreased in a roughly linear manner.

A further study also used this sample, focusing on T cells of mothers and their children. That study reports: Per 15 ul, 1.5 ug of RNA was used, with all extracted RNA going into cDNA synthesis. For unrelated pairs as for related ones, thymic selection shapes TCR recombination output similarly.

The chain carries TRBV7-9 and TRBJ2-1, with 8 nucleotides matching TRBD1. This TCR was recovered from a girl aged 2-10 years in good health. Sequences were obtained from blood. CDR3 sequence reads: CASSSRTGYEQFF. The CDR3 bases are TGTGCCAGCAGCTCCAGGACAGGGTATGAGCAGTTCTTC.